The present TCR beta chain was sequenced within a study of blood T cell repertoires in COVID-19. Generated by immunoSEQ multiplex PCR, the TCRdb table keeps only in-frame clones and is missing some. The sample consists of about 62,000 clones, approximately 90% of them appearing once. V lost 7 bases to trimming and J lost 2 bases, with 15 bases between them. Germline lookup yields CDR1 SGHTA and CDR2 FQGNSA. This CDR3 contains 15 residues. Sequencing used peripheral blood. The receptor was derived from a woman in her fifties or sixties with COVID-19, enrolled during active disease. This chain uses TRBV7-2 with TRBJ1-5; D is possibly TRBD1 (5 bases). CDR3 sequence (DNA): TGTGCCAGCAAACCGGGAGGGGTTGGCAATCAGCCCCAGCATTTT. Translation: CASKPGGVGNQPQHF. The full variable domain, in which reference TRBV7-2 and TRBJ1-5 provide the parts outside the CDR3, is GAGVSQSPSNKVTEKGKDVELRCDPISGHTALYWYRQSLGQGLEFLIYFQGNSAPDKSGLPSDRFSAERTGGSVSTLTIQRTQQEDSAVYLCASKPGGVGNQPQHFGDGTRLSIL.